A selection of T cell receptor beta chains follows, all from one sample in a study of immune evolution from preneoplasia to lung adenocarcinoma. The data were produced by immunoSEQ multiplex PCR, yet TCRdb's version contains in-frame clones alone and is incomplete. Found here are about 4,600 clones, 65% to 90% of them singletons; the top ten hold more than 2.5%. Sequenced sample: FFPE invasive lung adenocarcinoma tissue. The origin of the receptors is a person aged 45 to 59 with lung adenocarcinoma. The CDR3 runs from the conserved cysteine through the conserved F or W. The D gene is left open where the match is weak. Clone size, where shown, is once, few, many, or a class for clones that have expanded.

d_gene	v_gene	j_gene	abundance	CDR3nt	CDR3aa
NA	TRBV29-1	TRBJ1-1	NA	TGCAGCGTCCTGGAGATGGGAGCTTTCTTT	CSVLEMGAFF
TRBD2	TRBV5-1	TRBJ2-1	NA	TGCGCCAGCAGTTACGACGGGGGGAAGAACAATGAGCAGTTCTTC	CASSYDGGKNNEQFF
TRBD1	TRBV18	TRBJ2-7	few	TGTGCCAGCAATTCAGGGGGCGCGAGGATTTCCTACGAGCAGTACTTC	CASNSGGARISYEQYF
NA	TRBV23-1	TRBJ2-7	NA	TGCGCCAGCAGTCAAGAGGGACTGCACTACGAGCAGTACTTC	CASSQEGLHYEQYF
NA	TRBV20-1	TRBJ2-1	NA	TGCAGTGCTAGACCCCGAAGTGAGCAGTTCTTC	CSARPRSEQFF
NA	TRBV5-4	TRBJ2-5	few	TGTGCCAGCAGCCTACAGGAGACCCAGTACTTC	CASSLQETQYF
NA	TRBV4-1	TRBJ1-1	NA	TGCGCCAGCAGCCAAGAAGGACGGAATCTATACGGCACTAAAGCTTTCTTT	CASSQEGRNLYGTKAFF
NA	TRBV19	TRBJ1-5	once	TGTGCCAGTTCTGTTCAGGGAAAACAGCCCCAGCATTTT	CASSVQGKQPQHF
NA	TRBV6-1	TRBJ2-7	NA	TGTGCCAGCAGTGAAGCCTTACAGGGAATGGGCTACGAGCAGTACTTC	CASSEALQGMGYEQYF
NA	TRBV9	TRBJ2-3	few	TGTGCCAGCAGCGTCTACACAGATACGCAGTATTTT	CASSVYTDTQYF
NA	TRBV11-2	TRBJ1-3	NA	TGTGCCAGCAGCTCGGAAGGCCGCTACTCTGGAAACACCATATATTTT	CASSSEGRYSGNTIYF